Following are 5 T cell receptor beta chains from one sample sequenced in a study of shared clonotypes between healthy human individuals. Some clones are missing from TCRdb's copy, which holds only in-frame ones; the method was immunoSEQ multiplex PCR. The repertoire holds about 450,000 clones, with around 79% as singletons. The sample was PBMCs. These receptors all stem from a woman aged 40 to 50 in good health. Some clones in this sample may be carry-over from other donors' samples.

V and J are TRBV5-1 and TRBJ2-5; 12 nucleotides line up with TRBD2. The CDR3 totals 15 residues. V trimming: 4 bases; J trimming: 4 bases; junction bases outside the gene matches: 5. Germline V CDR1 and CDR2: SGHRS, YFSETQ. The CDR3 bases are TGCGCCAGCAGCCAGACTAGCGGGAGTGCAGAGACCCAGTACTTC. Residues: CASSQTSGSAETQYF.

The chain joins TRBV7-3 to TRBJ2-2; D unresolved. V was clipped by 0 bases and J by 6 bases, with 8 bases between them. This CDR3 comprises 14 residues. The germline CDR1 and CDR2 sequences are SGHTA and FQGTGA. The CDR3 sequence is CASSLTRAAGELFF. CDR3 nucleotide sequence: TGTGCCAGCAGCTTAACCCGGGCGGCCGGGGAGCTGTTTTTT.

The chain links TRBV2 to TRBJ1-5; no clear D gene. Looked up from germline, CDR1 is SNHLY and CDR2 is FYNNEI. The germline V and J ends were trimmed by 7 bases and 2 bases, with 9 bases remaining between them. There are 13 residues in the CDR3. The CDR3 spells CASKGIGNQPQHF. As DNA, the CDR3 is TGTGCCAGCAAGGGCATTGGCAATCAGCCCCAGCATTTT.

This rearrangement joins TRBV12-5 to TRBJ2-1; possible D gene TRBD1, 5 bases. V shed 2 bases and J shed 0 bases, with 14 bases lying between them. From germline, CDR1 is LGHNT and CDR2 FRNRAP. The CDR3 has 17 residues. CDR3 in DNA: TGTGCTAGTGGTTTGTCGGTTGGGGCAGTCTCCTACAATGAGCAGTTCTTC. This translates into CASGLSVGAVSYNEQFF.

V gene TRBV5-6 combines with J gene TRBJ2-7; tentative D call: TRBD2 (5 bases). This CDR3 has 13 amino acids. Germline CDR1 SGHDT, CDR2 YYEEEE. Trimming removed 2 bases from V and 6 bases from J, with 12 bases in between. DNA for the CDR3: TGTGCCAGCAGCTTCGGGCTAGCCGGCGAGCAGTACTTC. It encodes CASSFGLAGEQYF.